A single sample gave rise to the 2 T cell receptor beta chains below, sequenced in a study of blood T cell repertoires in COVID-19. Sequencing used immunoSEQ multiplex PCR; TCRdb keeps in-frame clones, though not all of them. This sample has around 220,000 clones, with roughly nine tenths found just once. Sequenced input: peripheral blood. The receptors shown here come from a woman in her forties or fifties with acute or convalescent COVID-19.

The chain is built from TRBV10-3 and TRBJ2-2; 13 bases fit TRBD2. J gave up 9 bases and V 10 bases, and 14 bases lay outside the gene matches. The length of the CDR3 is 16 residues. Germline CDR1 reads ENHRY; CDR2 reads SYGVKD. The CDR3 sequence is CATGLAGIQDARELFF. The CDR3 nucleotides are TGTGCCACGGGACTAGCGGGAATTCAAGACGCCAGGGAGCTGTTTTTT.

The chain joins TRBV18 to TRBJ2-7, with D possibly matching TRBD1 (5 bases). Germline loops: CDR1 KGHSH, CDR2 LQKENI. Trimming stripped 6 bases from V and 3 bases from J, with 18 bases between. This CDR3 has 15 amino acids. CDR3 nucleotide sequence: TGTGCCAGCTCCCTCGTCGGGCAGGGCAACTACGAGCAGTACTTC. Protein: CASSLVGQGNYEQYF.